The 9 T cell receptor beta chains listed next were all sequenced from one sample in a study of OX40 agonist ivuxolimab in advanced cancers. Only in-frame clones appear in the TCRdb table, and some are missing; sequencing was by immunoSEQ multiplex PCR. The repertoire holds about 7,300 clones, around 82% seen once, with about 20% in the top ten. The specimen was CD4+ or CD8+ T cells sorted from blood, collected in a trial of the OX40 agonist ivuxolimab. Source of these receptors: an adult with an advanced solid tumor such as melanoma, head and neck, liver or kidney cancer.

V usage is TRBV29-1 and J usage is TRBJ2-2; D unclear. The V end was cut by 4 bases, the J end by 7 bases, with 10 bases between. The CDR3 loop spans 12 amino acids. Germline V gene sequence: CDR1 SQVTM, CDR2 ANQGSEA. The CDR3: CSVVTLGGELFF. DNA of the CDR3: TGCAGCGTTGTTACCCTGGGCGGGGAGCTGTTTTTT.

The V and J genes are TRBV11-2 and TRBJ2-2; D remains ambiguous. This CDR3 has 16 amino acids. Germline lookup yields CDR1 SGHAT and CDR2 FQNNGV. V was pared by 2 bases and J by 5 bases, with 15 bases between. In DNA, the CDR3 is TGTGCCAGCAGCTTATTAAAGGGTCTTGGAACCGGGGAGCTGTTTTTT. Amino acid sequence: CASSLLKGLGTGELFF.

The chain carries TRBV9 and TRBJ1-1; D may be TRBD1 (5 bases). CDR1 is SGDLS and CDR2 is YYNGEE in the germline V gene. The ends were cut back, 2 bases at V and 6 bases at J, with 14 bases in the middle. CDR3 size: 14 residues. The CDR3 is CASSVDQGFAEAFF. CDR3 bases: TGTGCCAGCAGCGTCGACCAGGGTTTTGCTGAAGCTTTCTTT.

This chain uses TRBV14 with TRBJ1-1, with unresolved D. V lost 4 bases to trimming and J lost 0 bases, with 15 bases between them. Germline loops: CDR1 SGHDN, CDR2 FVKESK. The CDR3 sequence is 16 residues long. This CDR3 is CASSPPGPNMNTEAFF. The CDR3 DNA follows: TGTGCCAGCAGCCCCCCCGGACCTAACATGAACACTGAAGCTTTCTTT.

The chain recombines TRBV6-4 with TRBJ2-6; no clear D gene. V gave up 0 bases and J gave up 4 bases, with 4 bases separating them. This CDR3 region has 14 residues. CDR1 and CDR2 from the germline V gene are MRHNA and SNTAGT. The CDR3 DNA is TGTGCCAGCAGTGACTCGCTGGGGGCCAACGTCCTGACTTTC. This gives the protein CASSDSLGANVLTF.

This chain uses TRBV25-1 with TRBJ2-7; D is tentatively TRBD1 or TRBD2 (5 bases each). The V end lost 4 bases, the J end lost 0 bases, and 10 bases lay between the germline ends. This CDR3 comprises 14 residues. The V gene's germline CDR1 is MGHDK and CDR2 SYGVNS. The CDR3: CASSAWDGSYEQYF. The CDR3 region has the DNA TGTGCCAGCAGTGCGTGGGACGGCTCCTACGAGCAGTACTTC.

CDR3 sequence reads: CASSPNAVGGRETQYF. In nucleotides, the CDR3 is TGTGCCAGCAGCCCTAACGCCGTGGGGGGCAGAGAGACCCAGTACTTC. The chain is built from TRBV5-4 and TRBJ2-5; D possibly matches TRBD1 or TRBD2 (6 bases each). With 4 bases removed from V and 4 bases from J, the gap between germline ends came to 20 bases. Germline CDR1 reads SGHNT; CDR2 reads YYREEE (reference sequence). The CDR3 totals 16 residues.

This sequence joins TRBV7-6 and TRBJ1-3; tentatively, D is TRBD1 (5 bases). The CDR3 runs 16 residues. The V and J ends lost 6 bases and 1 base respectively, with 16 bases between them. The germline V gene encodes CDR1 SGHVS and CDR2 FNYEAQ. Here the CDR3 reads CASRGRGAESGNTIYF. DNA of the CDR3: TGTGCCAGCAGGGGTCGCGGGGCCGAATCTGGAAACACCATATATTTT.

The V gene is TRBV6-5, the J gene TRBJ2-3; D might be TRBD2 (6 bases). CDR1 and CDR2 from the germline V gene are MNHEY and SVGAGI. The ends were cut back, 4 bases at V and 2 bases at J, with 13 bases in the middle. The CDR3 totals 15 residues. The CDR3 nucleotides are TGTGCCAGCAGTTGGTCGGAGGGCGACACAGATACGCAGTATTTT. Its protein product is CASSWSEGDTDTQYF.